This T cell receptor (beta chain) was recorded in a study of blood T cell repertoires in COVID-19. Whole-study context: Samples taken during acute and convalescent COVID-19 were collected in the United States, Italy and Spain.

This CDR3 spans 13 amino acids. CDR1 is WNHNN and CDR2 is SYGVQD in the germline V gene (reference sequence). V was trimmed by 6 bases and J by 2 bases, leaving 10 bases between them. Participant ages covered roughly 18 to 89 years across 24 US areas. Recovered status in Cohort 3 required two negative PCRs, clearance, or symptom resolution. Original processing methods: From reference gene primer amplification, estimates of nucleated cell counts were derived. Generated by immunoSEQ multiplex PCR, the TCRdb table keeps only in-frame clones and is missing some. The DNA gave D and trimming, while V, J and clone size come from that table. Among a few hundred thousand clones listed, 70% to 85% were seen once.

The clonotype was recovered from a man aged 35 to 55 who had recovered from COVID-19. Input material: PBMCs or T cells enriched from blood (not recorded which). This chain connects TRBV10-1 to TRBJ1-1, with D hard to call. CDR3 region: CASSPAANTEAFF. CDR3 nucleotide sequence: TGCGCCAGCAGCCCGGCGGCAAACACTGAAGCTTTCTTT.